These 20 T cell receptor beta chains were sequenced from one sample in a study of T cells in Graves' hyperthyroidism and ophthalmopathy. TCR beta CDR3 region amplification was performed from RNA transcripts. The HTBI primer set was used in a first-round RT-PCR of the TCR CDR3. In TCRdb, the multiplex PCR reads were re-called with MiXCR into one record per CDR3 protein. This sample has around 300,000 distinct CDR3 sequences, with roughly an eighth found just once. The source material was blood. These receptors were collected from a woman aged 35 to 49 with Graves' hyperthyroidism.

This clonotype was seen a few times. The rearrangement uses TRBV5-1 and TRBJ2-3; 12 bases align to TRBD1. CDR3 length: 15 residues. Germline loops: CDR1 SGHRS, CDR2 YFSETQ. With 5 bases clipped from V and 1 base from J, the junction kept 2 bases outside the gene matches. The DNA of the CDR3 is TGCGCCAGCAGGGGACAGGGGGCGGGCACAGATACGCAGTATTTT. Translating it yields CASRGQGAGTDTQYF.

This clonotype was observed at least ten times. The CDR3 protein is CASTWNTEAFF. In DNA form, the CDR3 reads TGTGCCAGTACTTGGAACACTGAAGCTTTCTTT. This sequence joins TRBV19 and TRBJ1-1; unclear D gene. Germline V lookup: CDR1 LNHDA, CDR2 SQIVND (reference sequence). Trimming cost V 7 bases and J 1 base, with 4 bases left between them. This CDR3 has 11 residues.

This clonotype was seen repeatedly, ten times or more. The CDR3 loop is CAISESGGGAFF. CDR3 in DNA: TGTGCCATCAGTGAGTCCGGGGGGGGAGCTTTCTTT. The chain has TRBV10-3 and TRBJ1-1; maybe TRBD1 (5 bases). The V end lost 0 bases, the J end lost 10 bases, and 9 bases lay between the germline ends. The germline gives CDR1 ENHRY, CDR2 SYGVKD. The CDR3 totals 12 residues.

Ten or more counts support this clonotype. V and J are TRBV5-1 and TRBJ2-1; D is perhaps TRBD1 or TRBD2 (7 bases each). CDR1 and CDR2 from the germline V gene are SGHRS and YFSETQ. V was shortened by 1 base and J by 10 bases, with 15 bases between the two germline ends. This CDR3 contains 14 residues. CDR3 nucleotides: TGCGCCAGCAGCTTGCAGGGGGGGTCGGGAGAGCAGTTCTTC. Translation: CASSLQGGSGEQFF.

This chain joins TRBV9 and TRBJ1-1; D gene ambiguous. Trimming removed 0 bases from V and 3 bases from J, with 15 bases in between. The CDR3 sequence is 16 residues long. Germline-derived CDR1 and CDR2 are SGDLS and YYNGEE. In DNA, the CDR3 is TGTGCCAGCAGCGTAGCTCTTCCGCGACCGCACACTGAAGCTTTCTTT. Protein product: CASSVALPRPHTEAFF.

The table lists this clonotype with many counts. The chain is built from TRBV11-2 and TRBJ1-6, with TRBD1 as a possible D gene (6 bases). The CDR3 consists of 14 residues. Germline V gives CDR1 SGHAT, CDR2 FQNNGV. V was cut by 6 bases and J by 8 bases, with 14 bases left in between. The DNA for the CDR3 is TGTGCCAGCAGAGACAGGCCGGGGCATTCACCCCTCCACTTT. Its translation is CASRDRPGHSPLHF. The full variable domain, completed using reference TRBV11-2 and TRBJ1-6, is EAGVAQSPRYKIIEKRQSVAFWCNPISGHATLYWYQQILGQGPKLLIQFQNNGVVDDSQLPKDRFSAERLKGVDSTLKIQPAKLEDSAVYLCASRDRPGHSPLHFGNGTRLTVT.

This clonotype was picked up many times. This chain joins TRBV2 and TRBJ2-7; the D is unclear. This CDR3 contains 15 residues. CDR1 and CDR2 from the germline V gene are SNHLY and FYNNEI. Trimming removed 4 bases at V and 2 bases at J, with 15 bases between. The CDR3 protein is CASSGFRSAPYEQYF. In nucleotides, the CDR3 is TGTGCCAGCAGTGGGTTCCGGAGTGCCCCCTACGAGCAGTACTTC.

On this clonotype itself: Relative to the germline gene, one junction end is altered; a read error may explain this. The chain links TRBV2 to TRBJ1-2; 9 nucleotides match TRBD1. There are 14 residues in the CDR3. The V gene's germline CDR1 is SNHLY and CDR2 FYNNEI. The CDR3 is CASKPGQGDYGHTF. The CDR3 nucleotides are TGTGCCAGCAAGCCGGGACAGGGAGACTATGGCCACACCTTC.

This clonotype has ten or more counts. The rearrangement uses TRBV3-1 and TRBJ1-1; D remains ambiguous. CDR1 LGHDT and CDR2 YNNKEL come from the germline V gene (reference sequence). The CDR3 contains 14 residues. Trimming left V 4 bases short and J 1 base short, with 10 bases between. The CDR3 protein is CASSLSQGNTEAFF. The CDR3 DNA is TGTGCCAGCAGCCTTTCGCAAGGGAACACTGAAGCTTTCTTT. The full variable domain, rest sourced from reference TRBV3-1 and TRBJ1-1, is DTAVSQTPKYLVTQMGNDKSIKCEQNLGHDTMYWYKQDSKKFLKIMFSYNNKELIINETVPNRFSPKSPDKAHLNLHINSLELGDSAVYFCASSLSQGNTEAFFGQGTRLTVV.

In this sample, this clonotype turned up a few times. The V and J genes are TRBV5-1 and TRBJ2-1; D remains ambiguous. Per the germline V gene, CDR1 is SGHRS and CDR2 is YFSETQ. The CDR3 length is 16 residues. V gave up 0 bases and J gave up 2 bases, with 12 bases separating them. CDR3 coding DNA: TGCGCCAGCAGCTTGGCCTCGACCTTCGCCTACAATGAGCAGTTCTTC. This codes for CASSLASTFAYNEQFF.

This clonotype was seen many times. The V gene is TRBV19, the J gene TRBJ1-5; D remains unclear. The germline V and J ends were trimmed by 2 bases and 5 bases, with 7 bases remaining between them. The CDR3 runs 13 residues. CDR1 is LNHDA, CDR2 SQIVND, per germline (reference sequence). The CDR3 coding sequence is TGTGCCAGTAGTATACAGGTACATCAGCCCCAGCATTTT. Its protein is CASSIQVHQPQHF.

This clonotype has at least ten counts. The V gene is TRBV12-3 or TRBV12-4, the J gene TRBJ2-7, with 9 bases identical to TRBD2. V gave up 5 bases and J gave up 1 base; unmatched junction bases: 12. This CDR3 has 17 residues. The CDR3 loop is CASSTGTSRLRSYEQYF. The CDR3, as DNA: TGTGCCAGCAGTACCGGGACTAGCCGTCTTCGTTCCTACGAGCAGTACTTC.

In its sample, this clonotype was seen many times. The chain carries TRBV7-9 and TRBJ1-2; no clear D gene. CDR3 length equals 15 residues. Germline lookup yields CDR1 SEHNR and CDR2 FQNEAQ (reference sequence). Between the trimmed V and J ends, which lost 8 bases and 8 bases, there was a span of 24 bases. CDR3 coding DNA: TGTGCCAGCTCCTACTCCGGACTTCGAAGGAGGGGCTACACCTTC. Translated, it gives CASSYSGLRRRGYTF.

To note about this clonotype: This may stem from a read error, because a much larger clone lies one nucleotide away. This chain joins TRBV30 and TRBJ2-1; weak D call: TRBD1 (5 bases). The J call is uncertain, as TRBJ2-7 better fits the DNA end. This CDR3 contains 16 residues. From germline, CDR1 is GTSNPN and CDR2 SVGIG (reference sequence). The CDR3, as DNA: TGTGCCTGCCCTAGGGGAACCCCAAGCTCCTACAATGAGCAGTACTTC. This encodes CACPRGTPSSYNEQYF.

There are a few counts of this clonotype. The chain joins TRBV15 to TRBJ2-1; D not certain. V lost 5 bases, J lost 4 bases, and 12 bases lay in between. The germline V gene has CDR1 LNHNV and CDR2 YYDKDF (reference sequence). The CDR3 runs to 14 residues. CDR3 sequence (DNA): TGTGCCACCAGCTCCCTAACCAGTTACAATGAGCAGTTCTTC. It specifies CATSSLTSYNEQFF. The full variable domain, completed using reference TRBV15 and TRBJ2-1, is DAMVIQNPRYQVTQFGKPVTLSCSQTLNHNVMYWYQQKSSQAPKLLFHYYDKDFNNEADTPDNFQSRRPNTSFCFLDIRSPGLGDTAMYLCATSSLTSYNEQFFGPGTRLTVL.

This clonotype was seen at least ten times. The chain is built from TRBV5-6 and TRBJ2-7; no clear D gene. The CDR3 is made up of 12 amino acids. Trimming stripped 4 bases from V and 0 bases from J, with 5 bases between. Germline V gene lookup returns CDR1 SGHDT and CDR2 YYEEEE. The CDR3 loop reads CASSVLSYEQYF. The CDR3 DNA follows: TGTGCCAGCAGCGTCCTCTCCTACGAGCAGTACTTC. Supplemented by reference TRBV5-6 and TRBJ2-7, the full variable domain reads DAGVTQSPTHLIKTRGQQVTLRCSPKSGHDTVSWYQQALGQGPQFIFQYYEEEERQRGNFPDRFSGHQFPNYSSELNVNALLLGDSALYLCASSVLSYEQYFGPGTRLTVT.

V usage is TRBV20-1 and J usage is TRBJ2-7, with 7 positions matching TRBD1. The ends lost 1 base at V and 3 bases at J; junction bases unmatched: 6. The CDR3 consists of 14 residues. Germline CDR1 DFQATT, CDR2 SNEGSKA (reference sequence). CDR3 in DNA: TGCAGTGCTAGAGCTTACAGGGGAAGCTACGAGCAGTACTTC. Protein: CSARAYRGSYEQYF.

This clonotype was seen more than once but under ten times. The CDR3 protein is CASSFSGIQFF. The DNA of the CDR3 is TGTGCCAGCAGCTTTAGCGGGATTCAGTTCTTC. This chain connects TRBV11-3 to TRBJ2-1; 8 bases are a match to TRBD2. CDR1 and CDR2 from the germline V gene are SGHNT and YENEEA. The CDR3 length is 11 residues. V gave up 3 bases and J gave up 13 bases; unmatched junction bases: 2. The whole variable domain, filled in from reference TRBV11-3 and TRBJ2-1, reads EAGVVQSPRYKIIEKKQPVAFWCNPISGHNTLYWYLQNLGQGPELLIRYENEEAVDDSQLPKDRFSAERLKGVDSTLKIQPAELGDSAVYLCASSFSGIQFFGPGTRLTVL.

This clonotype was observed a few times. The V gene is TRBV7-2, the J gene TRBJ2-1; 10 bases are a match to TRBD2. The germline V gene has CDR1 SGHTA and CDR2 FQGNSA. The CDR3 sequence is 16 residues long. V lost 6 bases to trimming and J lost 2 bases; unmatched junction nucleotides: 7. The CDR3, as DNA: TGTGCCAGCAGATTAAGCGGGAGGGGGACCTACAATGAGCAGTTCTTC. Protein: CASRLSGRGTYNEQFF.

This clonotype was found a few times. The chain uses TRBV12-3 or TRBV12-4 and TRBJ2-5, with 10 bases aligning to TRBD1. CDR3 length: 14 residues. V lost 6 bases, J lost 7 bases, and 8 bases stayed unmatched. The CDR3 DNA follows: TGTGCCAGCAGCAAACCCGGACAGGGGGTGACCCAGTACTTC. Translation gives CASSKPGQGVTQYF.